The 15 T cell receptor beta chains reported below all come from one sample, sequenced in a study of blood T cell repertoires in COVID-19. Data came from immunoSEQ multiplex PCR; TCRdb stores just in-frame clones and leaves some out. The table has 150,000 to 200,000 clones, roughly 85% seen once. The sequenced material came from peripheral blood. The source is a human donor with active or convalescent COVID-19. The donor label of this sample is uncertain.

The chain couples TRBV11-3 to TRBJ1-2; tentatively, D is TRBD1 (5 bases). The germline V and J ends were trimmed by 5 bases and 4 bases, with 14 bases remaining between them. CDR3 length: 14 amino acids. The V gene's germline CDR1 is SGHNT and CDR2 YENEEA. The CDR3, as DNA: TGTGCCAGCAGCCTCCGGGGCGGGGCCTATGGCTACACCTTC. This encodes CASSLRGGAYGYTF.

V is TRBV4-2 and J is TRBJ2-1; D may be TRBD2 (6 bases). Germline CDR1 is LGHNA and CDR2 is YNFKEQ. CDR3 length equals 15 residues. The V gene lost 1 base and the J gene lost 5 bases, with 12 bases spanning the gap. The CDR3 sequence is CASSQVSSDDNEQFF. CDR3 in DNA: TGTGCCAGCAGCCAAGTCTCTAGCGACGACAATGAGCAGTTCTTC.

DNA of the CDR3: TGTGCCAGCAGCTGGGGACTAGCGGGGGGGCTAGAGACCCAGTACTTC. This gives the protein CASSWGLAGGLETQYF. The chain is built from TRBV7-9 and TRBJ2-5; the match to TRBD2 covers 16 bases. The CDR3 has 16 amino acids. Germline CDR1 and CDR2: SEHNR and FQNEAQ (reference sequence). V shed 4 bases and J 4 bases; nucleotides not matched to a gene: 3.

The genes are TRBV11-2 and TRBJ2-7, with D possibly matching TRBD2 (5 bases). Germline V gene lookup returns CDR1 SGHAT and CDR2 FQNNGV. This CDR3 contains 12 residues. V was shortened by 5 bases and J by 4 bases, with 9 bases between the two germline ends. The CDR3: CASSRWTYEQYF. The CDR3 nucleotides read TGTGCCAGCAGCCGTTGGACTTACGAGCAGTACTTC.

The chain links TRBV11-2 to TRBJ2-7; 7 nucleotides line up with TRBD2. CDR1 and CDR2 from the germline V gene are SGHAT and FQNNGV. Trimming at V came to 5 bases and at J to 10 bases, leaving 11 bases not matched to a gene. The CDR3 is made up of 13 amino acids. The CDR3 reads CASSPGGSAAQYF. The CDR3 DNA reads TGTGCCAGCAGCCCCGGGGGGTCGGCGGCCCAGTACTTC.

V gene TRBV6-5 combines with J gene TRBJ1-6; 8 bases are shared with TRBD1. The ends lost 7 bases at V and 10 bases at J; junction bases unmatched: 9. Per the germline V gene, CDR1 is MNHEY and CDR2 is SVGAGI. The CDR3 has 14 residues. For the CDR3, the DNA is TGTGCCAGCAATTCCGGGACAGGAAGATCACCCCTCCACTTT. Its protein product is CASNSGTGRSPLHF.

V and J are TRBV30 and TRBJ1-6, with D possibly being TRBD1 (6 bases). CDR1 is GTSNPN and CDR2 is SVGIG in the germline V gene (reference sequence). The CDR3 is made up of 14 amino acids. Trimming left V 4 bases short and J 1 base short, with 8 bases between. Here the CDR3 reads CAWTQGSYNSPLHF. The CDR3 DNA is TGTGCCTGGACACAGGGATCCTATAATTCACCCCTCCACTTT. The variable domain in full, with the rest retrieved from reference TRBV30 and TRBJ1-6, is SQTIHQWPATLVQPVGSPLSLECTVEGTSNPNLYWYRQAAGRGLQLLFYSVGIGQISSEVPQNLSASRPQDRQFILSSKKLLLSDSGFYLCAWTQGSYNSPLHFGNGTRLTVT.

On this clone itself: Different DNA sequences within this sample yield the same CDR3. This CDR3 reads CASSSGSNYGYTF. The CDR3 nucleotides read TGTGCCAGCAGTTCCGGGTCCAACTATGGCTACACCTTC. This sequence joins TRBV12-3 or TRBV12-4 and TRBJ1-2; D call uncertain. CDR3 length: 13 amino acids. V lost 4 bases and J 2 bases, leaving 8 bases between the germline ends.

This chain joins TRBV5-6 and TRBJ2-1; D not certain. This CDR3 comprises 13 residues. The germline V and J ends were trimmed by 0 bases and 9 bases, with 10 bases remaining between them. The germline gives CDR1 SGHDT, CDR2 YYEEEE. CDR3 protein: CASSLGAMGEQFF. The CDR3, as DNA: TGTGCCAGCAGCTTGGGGGCGATGGGTGAGCAGTTCTTC.

The rearrangement joins TRBV7-6 to TRBJ2-7; 7 bases agree with TRBD1. CDR1 is SGHVS and CDR2 is FNYEAQ in the germline V gene. V lost 3 bases to trimming and J lost 4 bases; unmatched junction nucleotides: 3. The CDR3 extends over 13 amino acids. CDR3 residues: CASSFNRGYEQYF. CDR3 bases: TGTGCCAGCAGCTTCAACAGGGGATACGAGCAGTACTTC.

The chain has TRBV3-1 (or the pseudogene TRBV3-2) and TRBJ2-3; 8 bases agree with TRBD2. V shed 5 bases and J 6 bases; nucleotides not matched to a gene: 10. The germline V gene has CDR1 LGHDT and CDR2 YNNKEL (reference sequence). This CDR3 is 15 amino acids long. The CDR3 spells CASSSVGLAGDTQYF. CDR3 nucleotides: TGTGCCAGCAGCTCTGTCGGGCTAGCGGGCGATACGCAGTATTTT.

The CDR3 sequence: CASSFDRGNEKLFF. For the CDR3, the DNA is TGTGCCAGCAGCTTTGACAGGGGTAATGAAAAACTGTTTTTT. The chain combines TRBV5-4 with TRBJ1-4; 8 bases are shared with TRBD1. This CDR3 region has 14 residues. Germline lookup yields CDR1 SGHNT and CDR2 YYREEE (reference sequence). The V gene end was trimmed by 2 bases and the J gene end by 4 bases; junction bases not matched to a gene: 1.

The chain recombines TRBV7-9 with TRBJ2-5; 8 bases match TRBD2. The J segment lost 5 bases and the V segment lost 2 bases, leaving 10 bases of the junction unmatched. This CDR3 spans 16 amino acids. Germline values: CDR1 SEHNR, CDR2 FQNEAQ (reference sequence). CDR3 nucleotide sequence: TGTGCCAGCAGCTTAACGTACGGGAGGGCCTCGGAGACCCAGTACTTC. Amino acid sequence: CASSLTYGRASETQYF.

The chain carries TRBV6-5 and TRBJ2-1; no clear D. The germline V gene encodes CDR1 MNHEY and CDR2 SVGAGI. The V end was cut by 6 bases, the J end by 7 bases, with 7 bases between. CDR3 length equals 11 residues. DNA of the CDR3: TGTGCCAGCAGCCCGAGAAATGAGCAGTTCTTC. It yields the protein CASSPRNEQFF.

This chain links TRBV6-5 with TRBJ1-2; D may be TRBD1 (5 bases). Germline V gene data show CDR1 as MNHEY and CDR2 as SVGAGI. CDR3 size: 13 residues. Trimming took off 7 bases at V and 7 bases at J, with 16 bases between the two ends. The DNA for the CDR3 is TGTGCCAGCAAACTACGGGGGGTGCGTGGCTACACCTTC. Translated, it gives CASKLRGVRGYTF.